This T cell receptor (beta chain) was captured in a study of blood T cell repertoires in COVID-19. Study details: Sources were T cells, B-cell-depleted T cells, or PBMCs; the material itself was cDNA or gDNA.

In the source study's methods: Using reference gene primer amplification, nucleated cell counts were estimated. Method: immunoSEQ multiplex PCR; TCRdb's copy keeps in-frame clones and lacks some. V and J calls plus clone size are reproduced from that table; the DNA served to infer D and trimming. The sample has some 90,000 clones, roughly 90% seen once. Germline V lookup: CDR1 SGHNT, CDR2 YENEEA. This CDR3 comprises 14 residues. The V and J ends lost 5 bases and 6 bases respectively, with 16 bases between them. The sequence was collected from a man in his fifties or sixties with COVID-19, enrolled during active disease. The chain employs TRBV11-3 and TRBJ1-1, with D unresolved. The specimen sequenced was peripheral blood. CDR3: CASSDGPYSSEAFF. The CDR3 coding sequence is TGTGCCAGCAGCGATGGTCCGTATAGTTCTGAAGCTTTCTTT.